The present T cell receptor (beta chain) was sequenced within a study of shared clonotypes between healthy human individuals. The method was immunoSEQ multiplex PCR; TCRdb's version includes in-frame clones alone and lacks a portion of them. In the table there are roughly 380,000 clones, 90% to 98% of which are singletons. Germline V gives CDR1 SEHNR, CDR2 FQNEAQ (reference sequence). J lost 4 bases, V lost 3 bases, and 5 bases had no gene match. The CDR3 is 15 residues long. The rearrangement links TRBV7-9 to TRBJ2-2, with 7 bases lining up with TRBD2. The clonotype was recovered from a man aged 30 to 39 in good health. The sample was memory CD8+ T cells sorted from blood. Subset here: CD45RO+ cells pooled with CCR7-negative TemRA cells. The CDR3, as DNA: TGTGCCAGCAGCTTCGGGGGAGGGTCCACCGGGGAGCTGTTTTTT. Translating gives CASSFGGGSTGELFF.